The text below deals with one T cell receptor (beta chain). The sample comes from a study of OX40 agonist ivuxolimab in advanced cancers. In the study overall: Intravenous ivuxolimab was administered to patients every 2 weeks at 0.01 to 10 mg/kg. Males comprised around 78% of the group, whose mean age was approximately 60 years (range about 20 to 90).

Assay: immunoSEQ multiplex PCR; the TCRdb copy retains only in-frame clones and omits some. The repertoire holds 40,000 or so clones, with roughly 80% as singletons. CDR1 and CDR2 (germline): LGHNA, YSLEER. CDR3 length: 14 residues. Trimming pared 6 bases from V and 2 bases from J, leaving 13 bases between. This chain links TRBV4-3 with TRBJ1-2; perhaps TRBD1 as D (6 bases). Sample: CD4+ or CD8+ T cells sorted from blood, taken in a trial of the OX40 agonist ivuxolimab. This receptor was identified in an adult with an advanced solid tumor such as melanoma, head and neck, liver or kidney cancer. CDR3 coding DNA: TGCGCCAGCAGTGGGACACCTCGAAACTATGGCTACACCTTC. It translates to CASSGTPRNYGYTF.